The rows below give T cell receptor beta chains drawn from one sample of a study of OX40 agonist ivuxolimab in advanced cancers. Clones were sequenced by immunoSEQ multiplex PCR, and TCRdb holds only the in-frame ones, with some missing. The data hold under 90,000 clones, with around 92% observed a single time. Sequences were derived from CD4+ or CD8+ T cells sorted from blood, sampled in a trial of the OX40 agonist ivuxolimab. These receptors were taken from an adult with an advanced solid tumor such as melanoma, head and neck, liver or kidney cancer. The CDR3 runs from the conserved cysteine through the conserved F or W. Fields, in order: D gene, V gene, J gene, clone size, CDR3 DNA, CDR3 protein. A D gene is named only where the DNA matches it firmly. Part of the rows lack a size; the others show once, few, many or a class for expanded clones.

.	TRBV25-1	TRBJ1-1	.	TGTGCCACCACCCAGGGTCGTGACGCTTTCTTT	CATTQGRDAFF
TRBD2	TRBV7-9	TRBJ2-2	.	TGTGCCAGCAGCCCCCGGGGGGGCCGAAACACCGGGGAGCTGTTTTTT	CASSPRGGRNTGELFF
.	TRBV4-2	TRBJ2-7	.	TGTGCCAGCAGCCTCTCGGGGACCCCATGGGGGCAGTACTTC	CASSLSGTPWGQYF
.	TRBV6-5	TRBJ1-3	.	TGTGCCAGCAGAACGGGAGTTGGAAACACCATATATTTT	CASRTGVGNTIYF
.	TRBV7-9	TRBJ2-5	.	TGTGCCAGCAGCCAGGCTGTGGAGACCCAGTACTTC	CASSQAVETQYF
.	TRBV5-1	TRBJ2-7	.	TGCGCCAGCAGCCGCGACGGAGCCTACGAGCAGTACTTC	CASSRDGAYEQYF
TRBD2	TRBV5-1	TRBJ2-5	.	TGCGCCAGCAGCTTGGGGGGACTAGCGGGAGGGGAGACCCAGTACTTC	CASSLGGLAGGETQYF
.	TRBV20-1	TRBJ2-7	.	TGCAGTAGCCATAACCCGGGCGAGCAGTACTTC	CSSHNPGEQYF
.	TRBV5-6	TRBJ1-5	.	TGTGCCAGCAGCTTGTCCCCGACAGCCTTTGGTTCGGCCCAGCATTTT	CASSLSPTAFGSAQHF
.	TRBV4-2	TRBJ1-3	.	TGTGCCAGCAGCCAAGATGCCCGCGGAACCATATATTTT	CASSQDARGTIYF
TRBD1	TRBV9	TRBJ1-4	few	TGTGCCAGCAGCGTAGAGGGACAGGGCGGAGGAAAACTGTTTTTT	CASSVEGQGGGKLFF
.	TRBV7-9	TRBJ1-3	.	TGTGCCAGCAGCTTAGGACAGACCTCTGGAAACACCATATATTTT	CASSLGQTSGNTIYF
.	TRBV5-1	TRBJ1-1	.	TGCGCCAGCAGCTCCACAGGGTCGAACACTGAAGCTTTCTTT	CASSSTGSNTEAFF
TRBD2	TRBV14	TRBJ2-7	.	TGTGCCAGCAGCCAAGATTTGCGGGAGGCCCACTACGAGCAGTACTTC	CASSQDLREAHYEQYF
TRBD1	TRBV29-1	TRBJ2-6	.	TGCAGCGTTGAAGATAGAGGGACAGGGGGCTCTGGGGCCAACGTCCTGACTTTC	CSVEDRGTGGSGANVLTF
.	TRBV5-6	TRBJ2-1	.	TGTGCCAGCAGCTTAGGGGGTTTCTCCTACAATGAGCAGTTCTTC	CASSLGGFSYNEQFF
.	TRBV4-1	TRBJ1-1	.	TGCGCCAGCAGCCAACCCACCCAGAACACTGAAGCTTTCTTT	CASSQPTQNTEAFF
.	TRBV19	TRBJ1-2	.	TGTGCCAGTAGTATAAGGACAGTTCCAGGCTATGGCTACACCTTC	CASSIRTVPGYGYTF
TRBD1	TRBV6-6	TRBJ2-7	.	TGTGCCAGCAGTTATTCCGGGACAGGGGGGTTCGAGCAGTACTTC	CASSYSGTGGFEQYF
.	TRBV7-8	TRBJ1-2	.	TGTGCCAGCAGCTTAAACAGTGCCGGGGGCTACACCTTC	CASSLNSAGGYTF
TRBD1	TRBV7-2	TRBJ1-5	.	TGTGCCAGCAGCTTAAACCTAGGGACAGGGCAGCCCCAGCATTTT	CASSLNLGTGQPQHF
TRBD1	TRBV5-1	TRBJ1-5	.	TGCGCCAGCAGCCTCGGACAGGAGAATCAGCCCCAGCATTTT	CASSLGQENQPQHF
TRBD1	TRBV30	TRBJ1-6	.	TGTGCCTGGAGTGCGAGGGACAGGGTCTATAATTCACCCCTCCACTTT	CAWSARDRVYNSPLHF
.	TRBV4-1	TRBJ1-1	.	TGCGCCAGCAGACAGGGATGGAGCATGAACACTGAAGCTTTCTTT	CASRQGWSMNTEAFF
.	TRBV19	TRBJ2-2	.	TGTGCCAGTAGTATATTTGGGGCCCCGGGGACCGGGGAGCTGTTTTTT	CASSIFGAPGTGELFF
TRBD2	TRBV7-6	TRBJ2-5	.	TGTGCCAGCAGCATACTCGGACTAGCGGGGTTAGAGACCCAGTACTTC	CASSILGLAGLETQYF
.	TRBV6-6	TRBJ2-2	.	TGTGCCAGCAGGATAAGGGGGGACACCGGGGAGCTGTTTTTT	CASRIRGDTGELFF
.	TRBV5-4	TRBJ2-6	.	TGTGCCAGCAGCTTGGAGACAAGCTCTGGGGCCAACGTCCTGACTTTC	CASSLETSSGANVLTF
.	TRBV6-1	TRBJ1-5	.	TGTGCCAGCAGTGAACAGGGAAATCAGCCCCAGCATTTT	CASSEQGNQPQHF
TRBD1	TRBV18	TRBJ2-7	.	TGTGCCAGCTCACCACCGAGTAACAGGGGTAGGGAGCAGTACTTC	CASSPPSNRGREQYF
.	TRBV14	TRBJ2-2	.	TGTGCCAGCAGCCAAGATCCCAGGGAAGCCAGTCGGCCCACCGGGGAGCTGTTTTTT	CASSQDPREASRPTGELFF
TRBD1	TRBV28	TRBJ1-5	once	TGTGCCAGCAGTGGGACAGGGGGCAATCAGCCCCAGCATTTT	CASSGTGGNQPQHF
TRBD1	TRBV5-1	TRBJ1-2	.	TGCGCCAGCAGCCCGGACAGGATTCGTGGCTACACCTTC	CASSPDRIRGYTF
TRBD1	TRBV19	TRBJ2-4	.	TGTGCCAGTACCAACTCCAGGGGACAGAGAGGAAGCATTCAGTACTTC	CASTNSRGQRGSIQYF
.	TRBV2	TRBJ2-7	.	TGTGCCAGCAGTGAAATAGGGACACCGATCTACGAGCAGTACTTC	CASSEIGTPIYEQYF
.	TRBV18	TRBJ1-2	few	TGTGCCAGCTCACCGGAGCCTCTGCCATACTATGGCTACACCTTC	CASSPEPLPYYGYTF
.	TRBV20-1	TRBJ2-5	.	TGCAGTGCAGGCCCCTGGGAGACCCAGTACTTC	CSAGPWETQYF
TRBD1	TRBV29-1	TRBJ2-2	.	TGCAGCGTCCTTTTTTCGACAGGGGCCGGGGAGCTGTTTTTT	CSVLFSTGAGELFF
.	TRBV5-1	TRBJ2-3	.	TGCGCCAGCAGCCTAGGGACAAGCGTGTACACAGATACGCAGTATTTT	CASSLGTSVYTDTQYF